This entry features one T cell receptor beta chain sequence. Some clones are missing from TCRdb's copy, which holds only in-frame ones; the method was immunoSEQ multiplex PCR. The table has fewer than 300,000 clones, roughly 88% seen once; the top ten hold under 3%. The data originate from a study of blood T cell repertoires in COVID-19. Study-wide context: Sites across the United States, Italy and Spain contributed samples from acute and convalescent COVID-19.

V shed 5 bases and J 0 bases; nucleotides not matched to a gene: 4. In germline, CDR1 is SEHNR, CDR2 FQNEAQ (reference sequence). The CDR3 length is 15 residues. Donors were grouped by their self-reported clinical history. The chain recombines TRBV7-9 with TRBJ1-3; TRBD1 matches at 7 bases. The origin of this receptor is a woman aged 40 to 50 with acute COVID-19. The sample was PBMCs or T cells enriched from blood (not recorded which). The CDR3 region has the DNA TGTGCCAGCAGCCCAGGGGGGAACTCTGGAAACACCATATATTTT. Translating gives CASSPGGNSGNTIYF.